The 31 T cell receptor beta chains in this list originate from one sample, sequenced in a study of T cells after yellow fever vaccination (dated by TCRdb to between 2019 and 2020). Libraries came from 5' RACE. The data were produced on an Illumina NovaSeq 6000. TCRdb took the public reads, trimmed them with fastp at Q25, ran MiXCR for clone calling and kept in-frame beta chains. Every entry covers one CDR3 protein and lists the most common genes and DNA from its rows. For this sample there are 45,000 to 60,000 distinct CDR3 sequences; around 5.4% appear just once. 25% to 40% of the sample rests with the top ten. Taken with the paper, the label for treatment or condition translates to: live attenuated yellow fever vaccine strain. Sample: PBMCs, either bulk or a sorted T-cell subset (CD4+, CD8+, memory, or dextramer-sorted; not recorded which), taken on the day of the yellow fever booster vaccination. These receptors all come from a man between 18 and 35 years old who received the YFV17D yellow fever vaccine.

The chain recombines TRBV5-5 with TRBJ2-1, with 8 bases that match TRBD2. J was trimmed by 5 bases and V by 4 bases; bases with no gene match: 8. The CDR3 contains 15 residues. Germline V gene data show CDR1 as SGHKS and CDR2 as YYEKEE (reference sequence). The CDR3 sequence: CASSNPGGADNEQFF. In nucleotides, the CDR3 is TGTGCCAGCAGCAACCCGGGGGGGGCAGACAATGAGCAGTTCTTC.

This clonotype showed up just a few times. The chain couples TRBV6-1 to TRBJ1-1; D ambiguous. The CDR3 covers 10 residues. Germline values: CDR1 MNHNS, CDR2 SASEGT. V lost 6 bases, J lost 14 bases, and 13 bases lay in between. CDR3 sequence reads: CASRKAWVFF. The CDR3, as DNA: TGTGCCAGCAGAAAGGCGTGGGTGTTCTTT.

This chain connects TRBV7-3 to TRBJ2-3; 9 bases are shared with TRBD2. Germline trimming cut 5 bases from V and 5 bases from J; bases unmatched to any gene: 8. CDR3 length equals 15 residues. The germline V gene has CDR1 SGHTA and CDR2 FQGTGA. The CDR3 here is CASSRSGGPGDTQYF. In DNA form, the CDR3 reads TGTGCCAGCAGCAGAAGCGGGGGGCCTGGAGATACGCAGTATTTT. Based on the CDR3 plus reference TRBV7-3 and TRBJ2-3, the full variable domain is GAGVSQTPSNKVTEKGKYVELRCDPISGHTALYWYRQSLGQGPEFLIYFQGTGAADDSGLPNDRFFAVRPEGSVSTLKIQRTERGDSAVYLCASSRSGGPGDTQYFGPGTRLTVL.

This clonotype was found many times. The J gene is TRBJ2-3, the V gene TRBV2, with no clear D. Germline V gene lookup returns CDR1 SNHLY and CDR2 FYNNEI. The CDR3 has 11 residues. Trimming took 8 bases from V and 2 from J, leaving 5 bases between them. The CDR3 DNA sequence: TGTGCCAGCGCTAACACAGATACGCAGTATTTT. It is translated as CASANTDTQYF.

The sample holds a few counts of this clonotype. As DNA, the CDR3 is TGTGCCAGCAGCCACCGTGAACAGAGCTCCTACGAGCAGTACTTC. Translation gives CASSHREQSSYEQYF. The chain uses TRBV5-4 and TRBJ2-7; no clear D gene. CDR3 length: 15 residues. Germline lookup yields CDR1 SGHNT and CDR2 YYREEE (reference sequence). V lost 4 bases and J 0 bases, leaving 14 bases between the germline ends.

This clonotype was seen only a few times. The chain recombines TRBV11-1 with TRBJ2-7, with 10 bases that match TRBD1. CDR3 size: 15 residues. J lost 4 bases, V lost 5 bases, and 8 bases had no gene match. Germline V gives CDR1 SGHAT, CDR2 FQDESV (reference sequence). CDR3 sequence reads: CASSSRDRGLYEQYV. In DNA form, the CDR3 reads TGTGCCAGCAGCAGCCGGGACAGGGGACTTTACGAGCAGTACGTC.

This clonotype was picked up a small number of times. V and J are TRBV12-3 or TRBV12-4 and TRBJ1-2; no reliable D call. V was trimmed by 8 bases and J by 1 base, leaving 14 bases between them. There are 14 residues in the CDR3. The CDR3 region is CASRASMINYGYTF. In nucleotides, the CDR3 is TGTGCCAGCCGGGCATCAATGATTAACTATGGCTACACCTTC.

This clonotype was observed a few times. The chain has TRBV5-6 and TRBJ2-1; maybe TRBD2 (5 bases). The CDR3 length is 16 residues. CDR1 and CDR2 from the germline V gene are SGHDT and YYEEEE. The V end lost 4 bases, the J end lost 4 bases, and 18 bases lay between the germline ends. The CDR3 DNA sequence: TGTGCCAGCAGCCTAGAGGTCGGGATCGCTTACAATGAGCAGTTCTTC. Translating it yields CASSLEVGIAYNEQFF.

This clonotype was recorded at least ten times. This chain joins TRBV7-8 and TRBJ2-1; 8 nucleotides match TRBD1. In germline, CDR1 is SGHVS, CDR2 FQNEAQ. The V gene end was trimmed by 5 bases and the J gene end by 9 bases; junction bases not matched to a gene: 6. The CDR3 covers 13 residues. CDR3 in DNA: TGTGCCAGCAGCGGCCACAGGGGGGCTGAGCAGTTCTTC. This sequence encodes CASSGHRGAEQFF. Supplemented by reference TRBV7-8 and TRBJ2-1, the full variable domain reads GAGVSQSPRYKVAKRGQDVALRCDPISGHVSLFWYQQALGQGPEFLTYFQNEAQLDKSGLPSDRFFAERPEGSVSTLKIQRTQQEDSAVYLCASSGHRGAEQFFGPGTRLTVL.

This clonotype was detected many times. The gene calls are TRBV6-5 and TRBJ2-6; TRBD1 matches at 10 bases. Per germline, CDR1 MNHEY and CDR2 SVGAGI. This CDR3 region has 20 residues. J lost 0 bases, V lost 6 bases, and 14 bases had no gene match. The CDR3 DNA sequence: TGTGCCAGCAGACGAGACAGGGGGCTCGACAGAGGCTCTGGGGCCAACGTCCTGACTTTC. Its protein product is CASRRDRGLDRGSGANVLTF.

The chain couples TRBV27 to TRBJ1-5, with D tentatively TRBD1 (6 bases). The germline gives CDR1 MNHEY, CDR2 SMNVEV (reference sequence). The CDR3 has 15 residues. The V gene lost 5 bases and the J gene lost 0 bases, with 11 bases spanning the gap. CDR3 DNA: TGTGCCAGCAGTGAGGGGGTCCATAGCAATCAGCCCCAGCATTTT. Its protein is CASSEGVHSNQPQHF.

This clonotype has only a few counts. The chain carries TRBV7-3 and TRBJ2-1; the D is unclear. The germline gives CDR1 SGHTA, CDR2 FQGTGA. This CDR3 is built from 16 residues. The V end lost 1 base, the J end lost 0 bases, and 10 bases lay between the germline ends. This CDR3 is CASSLKVQSSYNEQFF. The CDR3 DNA reads TGTGCCAGCAGCTTAAAGGTTCAAAGCTCCTACAATGAGCAGTTCTTC.

The V and J genes are TRBV10-3 and TRBJ2-7; no clear D gene. Germline CDR1 is ENHRY and CDR2 is SYGVKD. CDR3 length equals 11 residues. Trimming stripped 10 bases from V and 0 bases from J, with 7 bases between. This CDR3 is CATLSSYEQYF. The CDR3 DNA is TGTGCCACCCTAAGCTCCTACGAGCAGTACTTC.

The genes are TRBV28 and TRBJ2-7; 8 nucleotides match TRBD1. Germline V lookup: CDR1 MDHEN, CDR2 SYDVKM. The CDR3 is 14 residues long. The V and J ends lost 6 bases and 8 bases, in that order; junction bases with no gene match: 12. The CDR3 sequence is CASRNSGTGLKQYF. CDR3 coding DNA: TGTGCCAGCAGGAATTCCGGGACAGGACTTAAGCAGTACTTC.

The chain couples TRBV2 to TRBJ1-1; D is possibly TRBD1 (5 bases). Between the trimmed V and J ends, which lost 8 bases and 1 base, there was a span of 11 bases. Looked up from germline, CDR1 is SNHLY and CDR2 is FYNNEI. The CDR3 runs 13 residues. The CDR3 protein is CASSGQTNTEAFF. For the CDR3, the DNA is TGTGCCAGCTCAGGGCAGACGAACACTGAAGCTTTCTTT. Full variable domain (remainder filled in from reference TRBV2 and TRBJ1-1): EPEVTQTPSHQVTQMGQEVILRCVPISNHLYFYWYRQILGQKVEFLVSFYNNEISEKSEIFDDQFSVERPDGSNFTLKIRSTKLEDSAMYFCASSGQTNTEAFFGQGTRLTVV.

In its sample, this clonotype was seen a few times. The chain joins TRBV5-1 to TRBJ1-2; a weak D match, TRBD1 (5 bases). The CDR3 extends over 15 amino acids. Germline lookup yields CDR1 SGHRS and CDR2 YFSETQ. Between the trimmed V and J ends, which lost 4 bases and 8 bases, there was a span of 21 bases. CDR3 in amino acids: CASSPPGRSTRGYTF. The CDR3 nucleotides are TGCGCCAGCAGCCCTCCGGGACGGAGCACGAGAGGCTACACCTTC.

This clonotype was observed a handful of times. In DNA form, the CDR3 reads TGTGCCAGCAGCCAAGATTCCGGGAACACTGAAGCTTTCTTT. This translates into CASSQDSGNTEAFF. V gene TRBV3-1 combines with J gene TRBJ1-1; D ambiguous. The CDR3 extends over 14 amino acids. Between the trimmed V and J ends, which lost 0 bases and 1 base, there was a span of 6 bases. The V gene's germline CDR1 is LGHDT and CDR2 YNNKEL (reference sequence).

The gene calls are TRBV7-2 and TRBJ2-5, with a tentative D call TRBD1 (6 bases). In germline, CDR1 is SGHTA, CDR2 FQGNSA. V was shortened by 5 bases and J by 4 bases, with 17 bases between the two germline ends. The CDR3 has 15 residues. The CDR3 loop reads CASSQRAAGVETQYF. The CDR3 coding sequence is TGTGCCAGCAGCCAAAGGGCGGCAGGGGTAGAGACCCAGTACTTC. The variable domain in full, completed from reference TRBV7-2 and TRBJ2-5, reads GAGVSQSPSNKVTEKGKDVELRCDPISGHTALYWYRQSLGQGLEFLIYFQGNSAPDKSGLPSDRFSAERTGGSVSTLTIQRTQQEDSAVYLCASSQRAAGVETQYFGPGTRLLVL.

This clonotype was observed many times. The chain links TRBV6-6 to TRBJ1-5; 7 bases are a match to TRBD1. Germline V gene lookup returns CDR1 MNHNY and CDR2 SVGAGI (reference sequence). The CDR3 has 15 residues. Losses at the gene ends were 5 bases for V and 2 bases for J; bases not matched to a gene: 6. The CDR3 loop is CASSDRERGNQPQHF. DNA for the CDR3: TGTGCCAGCAGTGACAGGGAAAGGGGCAATCAGCCCCAGCATTTT.

This clonotype was recorded many times. The V call is TRBV6-5, the J call TRBJ2-5; a possible D gene is TRBD2 (6 bases). The germline CDR1 and CDR2 sequences are MNHEY and SVGAGI. This CDR3 spans 17 amino acids. Deletions cut 0 bases from V and 2 bases from J, with 16 bases between. CDR3 nucleotide sequence: TGTGCCAGCAGTTACTCGATGCCGGGAGAGTTTCAAGAGACCCAGTACTTC. Its translation: CASSYSMPGEFQETQYF.

CDR3 protein: CASRPDRANQPQHF. The CDR3 region has the DNA TGTGCCAGCAGACCGGACAGGGCCAATCAGCCCCAGCATTTT. The chain carries TRBV6-2 or TRBV6-3 and TRBJ1-5; 8 bases match TRBD1. Per the germline V gene, CDR1 is MNHEY and CDR2 is SVGEGT. V was pared by 6 bases and J by 3 bases, with 4 bases of the junction left unmatched. The CDR3 is 14 amino acids.

The rearrangement links TRBV5-1 to TRBJ2-3; D gene uncertain. Germline V gives CDR1 SGHRS, CDR2 YFSETQ. Trimming pared 4 bases from V and 0 bases from J, leaving 9 bases between. The CDR3 totals 14 residues. CDR3 in amino acids: CASSRIVSTDTQYF. For the CDR3, the DNA is TGCGCCAGCAGCCGGATTGTGAGCACAGATACGCAGTATTTT.

In this sample, this clonotype turned up a few times. The rearrangement joins TRBV28 to TRBJ1-2; D perhaps matches TRBD1 (6 bases). The CDR3 consists of 13 residues. V lost 1 base and J 8 bases, leaving 11 bases between the germline ends. Germline lookup yields CDR1 MDHEN and CDR2 SYDVKM. CDR3 loop: CASSLSGEGGYTF. The CDR3 nucleotides are TGTGCCAGCAGTTTATCAGGGGAGGGGGGCTACACCTTC.

This clonotype was seen ten or more times. Here the CDR3 DNA reads TGTGCCACCGCGGTTGACTCAGGGTACTATGGCTACACCTTC. Amino acids: CATAVDSGYYGYTF. The rearrangement joins TRBV19 to TRBJ1-2; D possibly corresponds to TRBD1 (5 bases). Trimming cost V 10 bases and J 3 bases, with 18 bases left between them. Germline CDR1 LNHDA, CDR2 SQIVND (reference sequence). This CDR3 is built from 14 residues.

The chain carries TRBV7-9 and TRBJ2-1; 8 bases fit TRBD2. Unmatched junction bases numbered 6, after V lost 5 bases and J lost 6 bases. CDR3 length: 14 residues. Per the germline V gene, CDR1 is SEHNR and CDR2 is FQNEAQ (reference sequence). In DNA, the CDR3 is TGTGCCAGCAGCCCTCGGACTAGCACCAATGAGCAGTTCTTC. This gives the protein CASSPRTSTNEQFF.

This clonotype was seen many times. This chain joins TRBV6-2 or TRBV6-3 and TRBJ2-7; 7 bases fit TRBD2. The ends lost 2 bases at V and 0 bases at J; junction bases unmatched: 4. Germline CDR1 and CDR2: MNHEY and SVGEGT. The CDR3 is 15 residues long. As DNA, the CDR3 is TGTGCCAGCAGTTACCTAGCGGCCAGCTCCTACGAGCAGTACGTC. The encoded protein is CASSYLAASSYEQYV.

This chain uses TRBV7-9 with TRBJ1-5; TRBD1 matches at 9 bases. There are 18 residues in the CDR3. The V segment lost 4 bases and the J segment 0 bases; nucleotides outside the gene matches: 10. Germline CDR1 SEHNR, CDR2 FQNEAQ (reference sequence). CDR3: CASSSSGTGYSSNQPQHF. The CDR3 DNA reads TGTGCCAGCAGCTCCTCCGGGACAGGGTACAGTAGCAATCAGCCCCAGCATTTT.

This clonotype was observed a handful of times. The CDR3, as DNA: TGTGCCAGCAGCTTATACCCTAAAACAGGGGGGACCGGGGAGCTGTTTTTT. Translated, it gives CASSLYPKTGGTGELFF. The chain links TRBV7-7 to TRBJ2-2, with 8 bases lining up with TRBD1. After removal of 2 bases from V and 5 bases from J, the junction contained 10 bases not matched to a gene. The CDR3 sequence is 17 residues long. The germline V gene has CDR1 SSHAT and CDR2 FNYEAQ (reference sequence).

Ten or more counts support this clonotype. The J gene is TRBJ2-7, the V gene TRBV7-6, with D hard to call. Trimming stripped 5 bases from V and 2 bases from J, with 16 bases between. Germline V gives CDR1 SGHVS, CDR2 FNYEAQ. The CDR3 spans 15 residues. The CDR3 is CASSHRTSIAYEQYV. In nucleotides, the CDR3 is TGTGCCAGCAGCCATAGGACCTCGATAGCCTACGAGCAGTACGTC.

This clonotype appeared many times. V usage is TRBV6-5 and J usage is TRBJ1-1; 8 bases match TRBD1. This CDR3 has 16 amino acids. The germline CDR1 and CDR2 sequences are MNHEY and SVGAGI. The V segment lost 5 bases and the J segment 5 bases; nucleotides outside the gene matches: 13. The CDR3 protein is CASSGRPGQGRTEAFF. CDR3 nucleotide sequence: TGTGCCAGCAGTGGACGCCCCGGACAGGGAAGGACTGAAGCTTTCTTT.

This clonotype was seen many times. This chain uses TRBV28 with TRBJ2-7; 12 bases align to TRBD1. The length of the CDR3 is 14 residues. Germline CDR1 MDHEN, CDR2 SYDVKM. The junction had 4 bases not matched to a gene; V was cut back by 7 bases and J by 3 bases. In nucleotides, the CDR3 is TGTGCCAGCACCCGGGACAGGGGGCTCTACGAGCAGTACTTC. It specifies CASTRDRGLYEQYF.